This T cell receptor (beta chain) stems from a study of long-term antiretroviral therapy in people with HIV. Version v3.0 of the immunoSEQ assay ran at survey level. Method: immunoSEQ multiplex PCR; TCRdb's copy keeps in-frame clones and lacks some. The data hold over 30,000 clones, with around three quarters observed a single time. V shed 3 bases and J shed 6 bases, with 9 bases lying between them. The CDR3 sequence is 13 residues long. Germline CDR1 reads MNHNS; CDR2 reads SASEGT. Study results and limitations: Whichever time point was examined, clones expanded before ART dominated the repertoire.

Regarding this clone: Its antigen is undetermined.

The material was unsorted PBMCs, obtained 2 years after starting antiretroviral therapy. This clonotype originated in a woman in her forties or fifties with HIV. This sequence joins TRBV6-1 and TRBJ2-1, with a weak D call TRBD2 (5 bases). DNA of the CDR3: TGTGCCAGCAGTGATCAAGGGAGCAATGAGCAGTTCTTC. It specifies CASSDQGSNEQFF.